This T cell receptor beta chain was observed in a study of CD8 T cells in ankylosing spondylitis. This clonotype was seen a handful of times. The antigen remains undetermined. One entry per CDR3 protein, called by TCRdb with MiXCR from the 5' RACE reads. The table shows roughly 670,000 distinct CDR3 sequences, with around 19% occurring only once. Notes on the study in general: Seemingly distinctive of ankylosing spondylitis blood was a TCR beta motif formed by eight highly homologous variants.

This receptor was identified in a male donor with ankylosing spondylitis. The sample comprised blood, either unsorted or a sorted T cell fraction (not recorded which).

The DNA for the CDR3 is TGTGCCAGCGGGTCGACCGGACAGGGCTACGAGCAGTACTTC. Translation: CASGSTGQGYEQYF. The chain is built from TRBV6-2 or TRBV6-3 and TRBJ2-7; the match to TRBD1 covers 8 bases. Trimming removed 8 bases from V and 3 bases from J; junction bases left unmatched: 9. CDR1 and CDR2 from the germline V gene are MNHEY and SVGEGT. The CDR3 is 14 residues long.